This TCR beta chain was found in a study of beta chain features in type 1 diabetes. The junction had 6 bases not matched to a gene; V was cut back by 3 bases and J by 2 bases. The CDR3 length is 16 residues. Germline values: CDR1 MNHNY, CDR2 SVGAGI (reference sequence). Study observations and caveats: Overrepresentation of cells with high TCR expression could result from cDNA sequencing. In every one of the four CD4+ subsets, TCRB CDR3s were moderately but significantly shorter in Type 1 diabetes patients. Whether TCRB rearrangement is influenced by HLA type went unresolved here. Insertions were fewer and deletions more numerous at VDJ junctions in type 1 diabetes patients.

Sequencing targeted expressed TCRB transcripts, as all isolated RNA had been reverse transcribed. The assay was immunoSEQ multiplex PCR, and TCRdb's table has in-frame clones only and misses some. The profile shows a few hundred thousand clones, about 14% of them singletons. This clone was counted only a few times. The antigen is not known. Sequenced sample: central memory CD4+ T cells from blood. This chain joins TRBV6-6 and TRBJ2-3; 9 bases are a match to TRBD2. The clonotype comes from a man aged 25-45 years in good health. In nucleotides, the CDR3 is TGTGCCAGCAGTTATACTAGCGGGTTATACACAGATACGCAGTATTTT. It translates to CASSYTSGLYTDTQYF.